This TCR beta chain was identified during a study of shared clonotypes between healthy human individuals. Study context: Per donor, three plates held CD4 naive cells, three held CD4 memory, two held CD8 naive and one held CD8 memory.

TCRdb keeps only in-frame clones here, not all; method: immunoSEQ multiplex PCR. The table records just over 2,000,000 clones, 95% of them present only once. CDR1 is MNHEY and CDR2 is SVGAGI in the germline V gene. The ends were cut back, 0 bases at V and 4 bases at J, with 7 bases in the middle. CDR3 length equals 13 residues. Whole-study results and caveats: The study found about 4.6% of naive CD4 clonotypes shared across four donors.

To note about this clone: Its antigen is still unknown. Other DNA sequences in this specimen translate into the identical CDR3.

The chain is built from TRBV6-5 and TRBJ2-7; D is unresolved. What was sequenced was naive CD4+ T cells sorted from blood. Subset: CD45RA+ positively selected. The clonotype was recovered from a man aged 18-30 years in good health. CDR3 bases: TGTGCCAGCAGTTACTCGATGGGTTACGAGCAGTACTTC. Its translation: CASSYSMGYEQYF.